These T cell receptor beta chains were read from a single sample in a study of T cells of healthy individuals. MiXCR, run by TCRdb on the 5' RACE reads, gives a single entry per CDR3 protein. This sample carries tens of thousands of distinct CDR3 sequences, roughly 14% of them seen once, and the ten largest clones take about 16%. The receptors here all came from a human donor in good health. The CDR3 runs from the conserved cysteine through the conserved F or W. The D gene is left open where the match is weak. Rows give clone size only sometimes, using once, few, many, or a class for an expanded clone.

V gene: TRBV12-5; clone size: many; J gene: TRBJ1-2; D gene: .; CDR3 DNA: TGTGCTAGTGGTTTTGAAGGGGGAAGCTACACCTTC; CDR3 protein: CASGFEGGSYTF
V gene: TRBV3-1; clone size: many; J gene: TRBJ2-3; D gene: TRBD1; CDR3 DNA: TGTGCCAGCAGCCCCGGGACAGGGTTCACAGATACGCAGTATTTT; CDR3 protein: CASSPGTGFTDTQYF
V gene: TRBV5-1; clone size: .; J gene: TRBJ1-2; D gene: .; CDR3 DNA: TGCGCCAGCAGCTCCTCCGATCATCGCCAAGGCTACACCTTC; CDR3 protein: CASSSSDHRQGYTF
V gene: TRBV7-9; clone size: .; J gene: TRBJ2-2; D gene: TRBD2; CDR3 DNA: TGTGCCAGCAGCTACCTAGGACTAGGAGGGGAGCTGTTTTTT; CDR3 protein: CASSYLGLGGELFF
V gene: TRBV20-1; clone size: few; J gene: TRBJ2-3; D gene: .; CDR3 DNA: TGCAGTGCTAGAGATCTTGGTGACCACACAGATACGCAGTATTTT; CDR3 protein: CSARDLGDHTDTQYF
V gene: TRBV5-1; clone size: .; J gene: TRBJ1-1; D gene: .; CDR3 DNA: TGCGCCAGCAGCTTGGTCGAGGGGACTGAAGCTTTCTTT; CDR3 protein: CASSLVEGTEAFF
V gene: TRBV4-1; clone size: .; J gene: TRBJ1-2; D gene: .; CDR3 DNA: TGCGCCAGCAGCCCCGAGGGTCGTGGCTACACCTTC; CDR3 protein: CASSPEGRGYTF
V gene: TRBV20-1; clone size: .; J gene: TRBJ2-3; D gene: .; CDR3 DNA: TGCAGTGCTTACCCGGCGGGAATATCGGCGTTGAATACGCAGTATTTT; CDR3 protein: CSAYPAGISALNTQYF
V gene: TRBV12-3/TRBV12-4; clone size: many; J gene: TRBJ1-5; D gene: .; CDR3 DNA: TGTGCCAGCAGTGAAAGGACTAGCAATCAGCCCCAGCATTTT; CDR3 protein: CASSERTSNQPQHF
V gene: TRBV7-6; clone size: many; J gene: TRBJ1-6; D gene: .; CDR3 DNA: TGTGCCAGCAGCACTGCTCAGGGGCACTATAATTCACCCCTCCACTTT; CDR3 protein: CASSTAQGHYNSPLHF
V gene: TRBV11-2; clone size: .; J gene: TRBJ2-3; D gene: .; CDR3 DNA: TGTGCCAGCAGCTTAGTTGGGTCAAAATACACAGATACGCAGTATTTT; CDR3 protein: CASSLVGSKYTDTQYF
V gene: TRBV10-1; clone size: many; J gene: TRBJ2-1; D gene: TRBD2; CDR3 DNA: TGCGCCAGCAGTGAGGTAGCGGGAGGGCGCAATGAGCAGTTCTTC; CDR3 protein: CASSEVAGGRNEQFF
V gene: TRBV24-1; clone size: .; J gene: TRBJ1-3; D gene: .; CDR3 DNA: TGTGCCACCTACGTACGGGGTAGCTCTGGAAACACCATATATTTT; CDR3 protein: CATYVRGSSGNTIYF
V gene: TRBV29-1; clone size: .; J gene: TRBJ2-1; D gene: TRBD2; CDR3 DNA: TGCAGCGTGGGACCCCCTCAAACTAGCGGGACCTACAATGAGCAGTTCTTC; CDR3 protein: CSVGPPQTSGTYNEQFF
V gene: TRBV6-2/TRBV6-3; clone size: .; J gene: TRBJ2-5; D gene: TRBD1; CDR3 DNA: TGTGCCAGCACGGACAGGGGAGCGAACCAAGAGACCCAGTACTTC; CDR3 protein: CASTDRGANQETQYF
V gene: TRBV9; clone size: once; J gene: TRBJ2-1; D gene: .; CDR3 DNA: TGTGCCAGCAGCGTGTATGGGCATGAGCAGTTCTTC; CDR3 protein: CASSVYGHEQFF
V gene: TRBV7-8; clone size: .; J gene: TRBJ1-6; D gene: TRBD1; CDR3 DNA: TGTGCCAGCAGCCTCCGGGGACAGGGTAATTCACCCCTCCACTTT; CDR3 protein: CASSLRGQGNSPLHF
V gene: TRBV12-3/TRBV12-4; clone size: .; J gene: TRBJ2-3; D gene: TRBD2; CDR3 DNA: TGTGCCAGCAGTTTCGGGGAGCCTACTAGCGGGGGGAGCACAGATACGCAGTATTTT; CDR3 protein: CASSFGEPTSGGSTDTQYF
V gene: TRBV27; clone size: few; J gene: TRBJ1-1; D gene: .; CDR3 DNA: TGTGCCAGCAGAGAGATTGAAGCTTTCTTT; CDR3 protein: CASREIEAFF
V gene: TRBV5-4; clone size: .; J gene: TRBJ2-3; D gene: TRBD2; CDR3 DNA: TGTGCCAGCAGCGCAGGACTAGCGGGAGCGGCAGATACGCAGTATTTT; CDR3 protein: CASSAGLAGAADTQYF
V gene: TRBV10-3; clone size: many; J gene: TRBJ2-7; D gene: TRBD2; CDR3 DNA: TGTGCCATCATGTCGGGAGGGCTTCAGTTC; CDR3 protein: CAIMSGGLQF
V gene: TRBV19; clone size: many; J gene: TRBJ1-4; D gene: .; CDR3 DNA: TGTGCCAGTAATAAGGGGTCGGGGACACCATCCCCTGCAACTAATGAAAAACTGTTTTTT; CDR3 protein: CASNKGSGTPSPATNEKLFF
V gene: TRBV5-1; clone size: many; J gene: TRBJ2-1; D gene: .; CDR3 DNA: TGCGCCAGCAGCTCTTCAACGGATCGATTCTACAATGAGCAGTTCTTC; CDR3 protein: CASSSSTDRFYNEQFF
V gene: TRBV20-1; clone size: .; J gene: TRBJ2-1; D gene: TRBD2; CDR3 DNA: TGCAGTGCTAGAGATCAGGGTAGCGGGAGACATGAGCAGTTCTTC; CDR3 protein: CSARDQGSGRHEQFF
V gene: TRBV11-2; clone size: .; J gene: TRBJ2-3; D gene: .; CDR3 DNA: TGTGCCAGCAGCAGCCGGATAGGGCACTTCACAGATACGCAGTATTTT; CDR3 protein: CASSSRIGHFTDTQYF
V gene: TRBV10-3; clone size: few; J gene: TRBJ1-2; D gene: .; CDR3 DNA: TGTGCCATCAGTGAGTCTGGGGGCGATGTGAACTATGGCTACACCTTC; CDR3 protein: CAISESGGDVNYGYTF
V gene: TRBV6-6; clone size: .; J gene: TRBJ2-7; D gene: .; CDR3 DNA: TGTGCCAGCAGTTATAAGAGGATTGCCGAAAACTACGAGCAGTACTTC; CDR3 protein: CASSYKRIAENYEQYF
V gene: TRBV20-1; clone size: .; J gene: TRBJ2-3; D gene: .; CDR3 DNA: TGCAGTGCTAGATTCGGGGGGCGCACAGATACGCAGTATTTT; CDR3 protein: CSARFGGRTDTQYF
V gene: TRBV20-1; clone size: many; J gene: TRBJ2-7; D gene: TRBD2; CDR3 DNA: TGCAGTGCCGAGCCCAGCGGGAGTCGGTACGAGCAGTACTTC; CDR3 protein: CSAEPSGSRYEQYF
V gene: TRBV20-1; clone size: .; J gene: TRBJ2-2; D gene: .; CDR3 DNA: TGCAGTGCTCTCCCCCCAACGGGCGCCGGGGAGCTGTTTTTT; CDR3 protein: CSALPPTGAGELFF
V gene: TRBV2; clone size: many; J gene: TRBJ1-5; D gene: TRBD1; CDR3 DNA: TGTGCCAGCGGGGGACAGGGGGTCTCTCAGCCCCAGCATTTT; CDR3 protein: CASGGQGVSQPQHF
V gene: TRBV7-2; clone size: .; J gene: TRBJ2-7; D gene: TRBD2; CDR3 DNA: TGTGCCAGCAGCTTAGGGACTAGCGATTACTACGAGCAGTACTTC; CDR3 protein: CASSLGTSDYYEQYF
V gene: TRBV11-1; clone size: few; J gene: TRBJ2-3; D gene: .; CDR3 DNA: TGTGCCAGCAGCGGGGGGTTTGCAGATACGCAGTATTTT; CDR3 protein: CASSGGFADTQYF
V gene: TRBV5-6; clone size: few; J gene: TRBJ1-5; D gene: .; CDR3 DNA: TGTGCCAGCAGGTCATGGGCCGGGGCGCTGGATCAGCCCCAGCATTTT; CDR3 protein: CASRSWAGALDQPQHF
V gene: TRBV20-1; clone size: many; J gene: TRBJ2-7; D gene: TRBD2; CDR3 DNA: TGCAGTGCTGTGGGGGTAGCGGGATCAGGGGAGCAGTACTTC; CDR3 protein: CSAVGVAGSGEQYF
V gene: TRBV6-1; clone size: many; J gene: TRBJ2-1; D gene: .; CDR3 DNA: TGTGCCAGCAGTGAAGCGGGGGGGCATGAGCAGTTCTTC; CDR3 protein: CASSEAGGHEQFF
V gene: TRBV10-3; clone size: many; J gene: TRBJ2-2; D gene: .; CDR3 DNA: TGTGCCATCAGCGGGACACGAAACACCGGGGAGCTGTTTTTT; CDR3 protein: CAISGTRNTGELFF
V gene: TRBV5-6; clone size: few; J gene: TRBJ1-5; D gene: TRBD1; CDR3 DNA: TGTGCCAGCAGCTCCATCACAGGGGATCAGCCCCAGCATTTT; CDR3 protein: CASSSITGDQPQHF
V gene: TRBV7-2; clone size: .; J gene: TRBJ2-7; D gene: .; CDR3 DNA: TGTGCCAGCAGCCGGAGAGCCTTGAGCCACGAGCAGTACTTC; CDR3 protein: CASSRRALSHEQYF
V gene: TRBV7-9; clone size: many; J gene: TRBJ2-1; D gene: .; CDR3 DNA: TGTGCCAGCAGCTTAGGTGTGCCCGCTTTAGGGCAGTTCTTC; CDR3 protein: CASSLGVPALGQFF
V gene: TRBV20-1; clone size: many; J gene: TRBJ2-7; D gene: .; CDR3 DNA: TGCAGTGCTAGAGACGGGGGCAGGGGGGACTACGAGCAGTACTTC; CDR3 protein: CSARDGGRGDYEQYF
V gene: TRBV7-9; clone size: many; J gene: TRBJ1-6; D gene: .; CDR3 DNA: TGTGCCAGCAGCTCGATGACAGACTACTCACCCCTCCACTTT; CDR3 protein: CASSSMTDYSPLHF
V gene: TRBV5-1; clone size: many; J gene: TRBJ2-1; D gene: TRBD1; CDR3 DNA: TGCGCCAGCAGCTTAGTACAGGGGCTCCCCAATGAGCAGTTCTTC; CDR3 protein: CASSLVQGLPNEQFF
V gene: TRBV29-1; clone size: many; J gene: TRBJ2-3; D gene: TRBD2; CDR3 DNA: TGCAGCGTTGAATCCAGCGGGGGGGGGATTGGCACAGATACGCAGTATTTT; CDR3 protein: CSVESSGGGIGTDTQYF
V gene: TRBV7-2; clone size: many; J gene: TRBJ1-5; D gene: TRBD1; CDR3 DNA: TGTGCCAGCAGCCCCCAAGGGGGGACAGGGATATCCAATCAGCCCCAGCATTTT; CDR3 protein: CASSPQGGTGISNQPQHF
V gene: TRBV7-8; clone size: .; J gene: TRBJ2-2; D gene: TRBD1; CDR3 DNA: TGTGCCAGCAGCTTAGCCCGGGACAGGACAACCGGGGAGCTGTTTTTT; CDR3 protein: CASSLARDRTTGELFF
V gene: TRBV5-6; clone size: .; J gene: TRBJ2-5; D gene: TRBD2; CDR3 DNA: TGTGCCAGCAGCTTGGGGCTGCTAGCGGGCGGTGAGACCCAGTACTTC; CDR3 protein: CASSLGLLAGGETQYF
V gene: TRBV5-4; clone size: many; J gene: TRBJ1-1; D gene: .; CDR3 DNA: TGTGCCAGCAGCTTGGCAGCGGAAGGGAACACTGAAGCTTTCTTT; CDR3 protein: CASSLAAEGNTEAFF
V gene: TRBV27; clone size: few; J gene: TRBJ2-2; D gene: TRBD2; CDR3 DNA: TGTGCCAGCAGTTTAAATGCCGGACTAGCGGGTAACACCGGGGAGCTGTTTTTT; CDR3 protein: CASSLNAGLAGNTGELFF
V gene: TRBV7-2; clone size: few; J gene: TRBJ1-5; D gene: .; CDR3 DNA: TGTGCCAGCAGCTTAGGTTCGGATCAGCCCCAGCATTTT; CDR3 protein: CASSLGSDQPQHF
V gene: TRBV11-2; clone size: few; J gene: TRBJ2-5; D gene: .; CDR3 DNA: TGTGCCAGCAGCTTAAATGGGGGCGCAGAGACCCAGTACTTC; CDR3 protein: CASSLNGGAETQYF
V gene: TRBV20-1; clone size: few; J gene: TRBJ2-1; D gene: .; CDR3 DNA: TGCAGTGCTAGCCGGCTCATTAGCTCCTACAATGAGCAGTTCTTC; CDR3 protein: CSASRLISSYNEQFF